The 22 T cell receptor beta chains below all came from one sample that was sequenced in a study of blood T cell repertoires in COVID-19. Some clones are missing from TCRdb's copy, which holds only in-frame ones; the method was immunoSEQ multiplex PCR. The table has over 150,000 clones, around 94% seen once. Sample: peripheral blood. The receptors were gathered from a man aged 30 to 39 with COVID-19, enrolled during active disease.

The chain carries TRBV29-1 and TRBJ2-3; D is possibly TRBD2 (7 bases). The V and J ends lost 0 bases and 3 bases respectively, with 16 bases between them. The germline gives CDR1 SQVTM, CDR2 ANQGSEA. The length of the CDR3 is 16 residues. The CDR3 bases are TGCAGCGTTGAAGATCTGGGAGGGGGTGATACAGATACGCAGTATTTT. Its translation is CSVEDLGGGDTDTQYF.

The chain is built from TRBV5-1 and TRBJ2-7; D call uncertain. Trimming shortened V by 4 bases and J by 2 bases, and 10 bases separated the two germline ends. Germline V lookup: CDR1 SGHRS, CDR2 YFSETQ. This CDR3 has 13 amino acids. Here the CDR3 DNA reads TGCGCCAGCAGCGTGGCTTTTACCTACGAGCAGTACTTC. This gives the protein CASSVAFTYEQYF.

The J gene is TRBJ1-4, the V gene TRBV13; TRBD1 is a possible D gene (6 bases). The CDR3 runs to 14 residues. V gave up 3 bases and J gave up 8 bases, with 13 bases separating them. Germline CDR1 and CDR2: PRHDT and FYEKMQ (reference sequence). The DNA of the CDR3 is TGTGCCAGCAGCTTGGGGGGGGCAGAAGAAAAACTGTTTTTT. This sequence encodes CASSLGGAEEKLFF. The full variable domain, its missing parts supplied by reference TRBV13 and TRBJ1-4, is AAGVIQSPRHLIKEKRETATLKCYPIPRHDTVYWYQQGPGQDPQFLISFYEKMQSDKGSIPDRFSAQQFSDYHSELNMSSLELGDSALYFCASSLGGAEEKLFFGSGTQLSVL.

Here the CDR3 reads CSARTGTMNTEAFF. The CDR3 DNA reads TGCAGCGCCAGGACAGGAACCATGAACACTGAAGCTTTCTTT. V is TRBV29-1 and J is TRBJ1-1; TRBD1 matches at 7 bases. The germline V gene encodes CDR1 SQVTM and CDR2 ANQGSEA. With V trimmed by 7 bases and J by 0 bases, 8 bases remained unmatched. CDR3 size: 14 residues.

This sequence joins TRBV5-1 and TRBJ2-1; possible D gene TRBD1, 5 bases. The CDR3 covers 16 residues. Germline CDR1 SGHRS, CDR2 YFSETQ. Trimming removed 0 bases from V and 4 bases from J, with 14 bases in between. The CDR3 sequence is CASSLVVTEPYNEQFF. CDR3 nucleotides: TGCGCCAGCAGCTTGGTTGTGACAGAACCTTACAATGAGCAGTTCTTC.

The V call is TRBV27, the J call TRBJ2-7; TRBD2 aligns across 13 bases. The CDR3 consists of 17 residues. V gave up 3 bases and J gave up 0 bases; unmatched junction bases: 5. Per the germline V gene, CDR1 is MNHEY and CDR2 is SMNVEV (reference sequence). The CDR3 sequence: CASSLTSGGTYSYEQYF. Here the CDR3 DNA reads TGTGCCAGCAGTTTGACTAGCGGGGGGACTTACTCCTACGAGCAGTACTTC.

The V call is TRBV19, the J call TRBJ2-6; 7 bases are shared with TRBD1. The CDR3 sequence is 18 residues long. Germline loops: CDR1 LNHDA, CDR2 SQIVND (reference sequence). Unmatched junction bases numbered 11, after V lost 6 bases and J lost 0 bases. The CDR3 loop is CASSAPGQVNSGANVLTF. The CDR3 DNA follows: TGTGCCAGTAGCGCCCCAGGACAGGTTAACTCTGGGGCCAACGTCCTGACTTTC.

The chain employs TRBV9 and TRBJ1-1; D may be TRBD1 (6 bases). Germline V gene sequence: CDR1 SGDLS, CDR2 YYNGEE. Trimming shortened V by 7 bases and J by 1 base, and 11 bases separated the two germline ends. There are 13 residues in the CDR3. CDR3 DNA: TGTGCCAGCGTGGGGGCCGCGAACACTGAAGCTTTCTTT. It translates to CASVGAANTEAFF.

This clone was seen a single time. This sequence joins TRBV19 and TRBJ2-6; no reliable D call. V gave up 4 bases and J gave up 8 bases, with 15 bases separating them. The V gene's germline CDR1 is LNHDA and CDR2 SQIVND (reference sequence). The CDR3 totals 15 residues. The CDR3 region has the DNA TGTGCCAGTAGTAGAGACATCGAGAGGACCAACGTCCTGACTTTC. The encoded protein is CASSRDIERTNVLTF.

The J gene is TRBJ2-3, the V gene TRBV11-2; D may be TRBD1 (5 bases). The V and J ends lost 2 bases and 4 bases respectively, with 13 bases between them. In germline, CDR1 is SGHAT, CDR2 FQNNGV. This CDR3 is built from 15 residues. As DNA, the CDR3 is TGTGCCAGCAGCTTACTTGCAGGGAATGCAGATACGCAGTATTTT. Amino acids: CASSLLAGNADTQYF. The full variable domain, with the rest looked up from reference TRBV11-2 and TRBJ2-3, is EAGVAQSPRYKIIEKRQSVAFWCNPISGHATLYWYQQILGQGPKLLIQFQNNGVVDDSQLPKDRFSAERLKGVDSTLKIQPAKLEDSAVYLCASSLLAGNADTQYFGPGTRLTVL.

This chain links TRBV15 with TRBJ2-2; D unresolved. With 0 bases removed from V and 12 bases from J, the gap between germline ends came to 11 bases. The CDR3 has 13 residues. Germline V gene lookup returns CDR1 LNHNV and CDR2 YYDKDF (reference sequence). CDR3 DNA: TGTGCCACCAGCAGAGATCGGAAGGAGAAGCTGTTTTTT. This codes for CATSRDRKEKLFF.

This chain uses TRBV7-2 with TRBJ2-3; 8 bases fit TRBD2. The V gene's germline CDR1 is SGHTA and CDR2 FQGNSA. The CDR3 has 16 residues. J gave up 6 bases and V 3 bases, and 11 bases lay outside the gene matches. DNA of the CDR3: TGTGCCAGCAGCTTTAACCGGGGGGGCCGGGCGGATACGCAGTATTTT. Protein sequence: CASSFNRGGRADTQYF.

The V call is TRBV30, the J call TRBJ2-3, with TRBD2 identical over 8 bases. The CDR3 consists of 15 residues. Per the germline V gene, CDR1 is GTSNPN and CDR2 is SVGIG (reference sequence). Trimming took 3 bases from V and 1 from J; bases not matched to a gene: 6. CDR3 DNA sequence: TGTGCCTGGAGGAATAGCGGGGCTCGCACAGATACGCAGTATTTT. Amino acid sequence: CAWRNSGARTDTQYF.

The rearrangement uses TRBV4-1 and TRBJ2-5, with 11 bases lining up with TRBD1. Germline V gene lookup returns CDR1 MGHRA and CDR2 YSYEKL. The CDR3 is 16 amino acids. V lost 5 bases, J lost 5 bases, and 10 bases stayed unmatched. In DNA form, the CDR3 reads TGCGCCAGCAGCAAAGGACAGGGGGCGCTATTCGAGACCCAGTACTTC. This gives the protein CASSKGQGALFETQYF.

The chain is built from TRBV24-1 and TRBJ1-5, with TRBD1 matching over 9 bases. With V trimmed by 3 bases and J by 4 bases, 3 bases remained unmatched. The germline V gene has CDR1 KGHDR and CDR2 SFDVKD. CDR3 length: 15 amino acids. CDR3: CATSDGTGSNQPQHF. The CDR3 DNA follows: TGTGCCACCAGTGATGGGACAGGGAGTAATCAGCCCCAGCATTTT.

The chain links TRBV30 to TRBJ2-5; TRBD1 might be the D (6 bases). Germline-derived CDR1 and CDR2 are GTSNPN and SVGIG (reference sequence). CDR3 length equals 13 residues. V lost 1 base, J lost 4 bases, and 10 bases lay in between. The CDR3 bases are TGTGCCTGGAGTGCACAGGGTCCAGAGACCCAGTACTTC. Translated: CAWSAQGPETQYF. The variable domain in full, with the rest retrieved from reference TRBV30 and TRBJ2-5, is SQTIHQWPATLVQPVGSPLSLECTVEGTSNPNLYWYRQAAGRGLQLLFYSVGIGQISSEVPQNLSASRPQDRQFILSSKKLLLSDSGFYLCAWSAQGPETQYFGPGTRLLVL.

This clone was counted a single time. V gene TRBV9 combines with J gene TRBJ1-4; the match to TRBD1 covers 8 bases. There are 15 residues in the CDR3. J lost 3 bases, V lost 4 bases, and 5 bases had no gene match. Germline-derived CDR1 and CDR2 are SGDLS and YYNGEE. Written as DNA, the CDR3 is TGTGCCAGCAGCACCCGGACAGGGTCTAATGAAAAACTGTTTTTT. This encodes CASSTRTGSNEKLFF.

The J gene is TRBJ1-1, the V gene TRBV3-1 (or the pseudogene TRBV3-2); 7 bases fit TRBD1. CDR3 size: 12 residues. The trim removed 1 base at V and 10 bases at J, leaving 3 bases unmatched. CDR1 and CDR2 from the germline V gene are LGHDT and YNNKEL (reference sequence). CDR3 loop: CASSQGQGGAFF. CDR3 nucleotide sequence: TGTGCCAGCAGCCAAGGACAGGGTGGAGCTTTCTTT.

This clone has a single count. V and J are TRBV6-1 and TRBJ2-5; TRBD1 matches at 7 bases. This CDR3 region has 15 residues. The V and J ends lost 2 bases and 2 bases, in that order; junction bases with no gene match: 5. The V gene's germline CDR1 is MNHNS and CDR2 SASEGT. In DNA, the CDR3 is TGTGCCAGCAGTGAAAGGGCCAGGGGGCAAGAGACCCAGTACTTC. It is translated as CASSERARGQETQYF.

The count of this clone is one. J is TRBJ2-2 and V is TRBV3-1 (or the pseudogene TRBV3-2), with 11 bases matching TRBD2. The V gene's germline CDR1 is LGHDT and CDR2 YNNKEL (reference sequence). The J segment lost 5 bases and the V segment lost 2 bases, leaving 7 bases of the junction unmatched. This CDR3 is 17 amino acids long. The CDR3 DNA reads TGTGCCAGCAGCCAACCAATAGCGGGGGGGCTGACCGGGGAGCTGTTTTTT. Its translation: CASSQPIAGGLTGELFF.

The chain couples TRBV10-1 to TRBJ2-3; weak D call: TRBD1 (6 bases). Germline values: CDR1 WNHNN, CDR2 SYGVQD (reference sequence). The length of the CDR3 is 15 residues. The V end was cut by 5 bases, the J end by 0 bases, with 12 bases between. The CDR3 sequence: CASSKGQSSTDTQYF. In DNA form, the CDR3 reads TGCGCCAGCAGTAAGGGACAATCTAGCACAGATACGCAGTATTTT.

The chain joins TRBV6-5 to TRBJ2-7, with 7 bases that match TRBD2. J gave up 3 bases and V 4 bases, and 9 bases lay outside the gene matches. This CDR3 has 15 amino acids. CDR1 and CDR2 from the germline V gene are MNHEY and SVGAGI. The CDR3 bases are TGTGCCAGCAGTTCCCCGGCGGGGGACCTCTACGAGCAGTACTTC. It codes for CASSSPAGDLYEQYF.